The sequence of this TCR beta chain was determined in a study of CD8 T cells in ankylosing spondylitis. Findings and caveats of the study: What seemed typical of ankylosing spondylitis blood was a TCR beta motif built from eight highly homologous variants.

CDR3 length: 11 amino acids. V lost 4 bases and J lost 4, with 7 bases in between. Germline lookup yields CDR1 SQVTM and CDR2 ANQGSEA. One entry per CDR3 protein, called by TCRdb with MiXCR from the 5' RACE reads. Of under 950,000 distinct CDR3 sequences listed, around 20% are singletons. This clonotype was recorded a few times. What it binds is not known. The material sequenced was blood, either unsorted or a sorted T cell fraction (not recorded which). The J gene is TRBJ1-1, the V gene TRBV29-1; D gene uncertain. The receptor comes from a male donor with ankylosing spondylitis. Here the CDR3 DNA reads TGCAGCGTTGGGGCTCCCACTGAAGCTTTCTTT. This sequence encodes CSVGAPTEAFF.